In its sample, the clone carrying this T cell receptor (beta chain) was seen a few times. Its antigen is currently unknown. After removal of 8 bases from V and 6 bases from J, the junction contained 11 bases not matched to a gene. Germline V gives CDR1 MNHNS, CDR2 SASEGT. This CDR3 is built from 14 residues. With 60 Vbeta and 13 Jbeta primers, the PCR was carried out. TCRdb's copy holds only in-frame clones and misses some; the assay was immunoSEQ multiplex PCR. The sample has 150,000 to 200,000 clones; under 80% are singletons. These data come from a study of cytomegalovirus exposure and HLA in healthy donors. Study background: An earlier analysis found around 120 million unique TCR beta sequences from around 180 million T cells. Overall study findings and caveats: Some TCR beta chains (more than 150 of them) were listed as cytomegalovirus-associated.

The V call is TRBV6-1, the J call TRBJ2-7; TRBD1 agrees at 9 bases. Sequenced: PBMCs. The source of this sequence is a man in his forties in good health and CMV-seronegative. The CDR3 coding sequence is TGTGCCAGCGGGAGCAGGGGACAGGGTCTCGAGCAGTACTTC. This codes for CASGSRGQGLEQYF.